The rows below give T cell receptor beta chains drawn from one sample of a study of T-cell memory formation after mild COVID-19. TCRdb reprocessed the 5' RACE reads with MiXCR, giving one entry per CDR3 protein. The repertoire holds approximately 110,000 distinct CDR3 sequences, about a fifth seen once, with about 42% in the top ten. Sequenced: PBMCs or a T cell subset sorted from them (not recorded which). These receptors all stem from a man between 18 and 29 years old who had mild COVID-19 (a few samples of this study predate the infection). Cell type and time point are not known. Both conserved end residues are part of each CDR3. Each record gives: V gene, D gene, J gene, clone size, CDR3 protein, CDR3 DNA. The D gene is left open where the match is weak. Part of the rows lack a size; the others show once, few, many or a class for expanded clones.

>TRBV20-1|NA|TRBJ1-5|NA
CIATYWLGPQHF
TGCATCGCTACCTATTGGCTGGGGCCCCAGCATTTT
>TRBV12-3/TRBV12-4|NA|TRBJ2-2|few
CASRKLESNTGELFF
TGTGCCAGCAGGAAGCTAGAGTCGAACACCGGGGAGCTGTTTTTT
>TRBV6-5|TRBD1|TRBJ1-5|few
CASSPGQVSNQPQHF
TGTGCCAGCAGCCCAGGACAGGTTAGCAATCAGCCCCAGCATTTT
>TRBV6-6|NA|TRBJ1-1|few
CASSRLSGDTEAFF
TGTGCCAGCAGCCGCCTATCAGGGGATACTGAAGCTTTCTTT
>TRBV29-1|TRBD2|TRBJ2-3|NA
CSVEYPGGARPDTQYF
TGCAGCGTTGAATACCCCGGGGGGGCGAGGCCAGATACGCAGTATTTT
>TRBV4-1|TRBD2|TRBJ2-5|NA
CASSQAGGGETQYF
TGCGCCAGCAGCCAAGCTGGCGGGGGAGAGACCCAGTACTTC
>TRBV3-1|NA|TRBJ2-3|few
CASSQGRTDTDTQYF
TGTGCCAGCAGCCAAGGGCGGACAGACACAGATACGCAGTATTTT
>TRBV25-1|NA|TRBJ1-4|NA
CASSDIQSNEKLFF
TGTGCCAGCAGTGATATACAGTCTAATGAAAAACTGTTTTTT
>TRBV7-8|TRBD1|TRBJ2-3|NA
CASSFPGTGSTGGPTDTQYF
TGTGCCAGCAGCTTTCCCGGGACAGGCTCAACCGGGGGCCCCACAGATACGCAGTATTTT
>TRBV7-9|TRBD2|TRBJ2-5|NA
CASSIAVLAGETQYF
TGTGCCAGCAGCATAGCGGTCCTAGCGGGGGAGACCCAGTACTTC
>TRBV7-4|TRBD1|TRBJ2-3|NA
CASSLASGNRGPTTGTDTQYF
TGTGCCAGCAGCTTAGCGTCGGGAAACAGGGGGCCCACCACAGGAACAGATACGCAGTATTTT
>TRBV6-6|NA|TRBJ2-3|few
CASRPRQTDTQYF
TGTGCCAGCAGGCCGCGACAGACAGATACGCAGTATTTT
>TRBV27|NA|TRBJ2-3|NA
CASSFMGYGSSTDTQYF
TGTGCCAGCAGTTTCATGGGTTACGGGTCGTCGACAGATACGCAGTATTTT
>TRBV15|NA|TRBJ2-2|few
CATSRENTGELFF
TGTGCCACCAGCAGAGAAAACACCGGGGAGCTGTTTTTT
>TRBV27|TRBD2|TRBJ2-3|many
CASRVAGGNTDTQYF
TGTGCCAGCAGAGTAGCGGGGGGGAACACAGATACGCAGTATTTT
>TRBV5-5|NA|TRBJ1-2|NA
CASSLRGDIERYGYTF
TGTGCCAGCAGCCTCCGGGGGGACATCGAGAGATATGGCTACACCTTC
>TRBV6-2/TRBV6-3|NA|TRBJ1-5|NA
CASSYGGPPQHF
TGTGCCAGCAGTTACGGGGGACCTCCACAGCATTTT
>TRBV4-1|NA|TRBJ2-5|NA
CASSQVGGEETQYF
TGCGCCAGCAGCCAAGTAGGTGGGGAAGAGACCCAGTACTTC
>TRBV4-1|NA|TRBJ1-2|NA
CASSQALRAGGYTF
TGCGCCAGCAGCCAAGCCTTGCGGGCCGGAGGCTACACCTTC
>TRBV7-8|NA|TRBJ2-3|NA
CASSARGKSTDTQYF
TGTGCCAGCAGCGCCAGAGGGAAAAGCACAGATACGCAGTATTTT
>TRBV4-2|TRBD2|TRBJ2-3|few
CASSQVLAGVGDTQYF
TGTGCCAGCAGCCAAGTACTAGCGGGGGTGGGAGATACGCAGTATTTT
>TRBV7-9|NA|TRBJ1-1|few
CASSPGTLNTEAFF
TGTGCCAGCAGCCCCGGGACATTGAACACTGAAGCTTTCTTT
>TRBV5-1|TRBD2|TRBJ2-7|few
CASSPRGGTSGSEQYF
TGCGCCAGCAGCCCCCGAGGAGGGACTAGCGGGAGTGAGCAGTACTTC
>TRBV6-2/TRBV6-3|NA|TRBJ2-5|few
CASSFPFSDQETQYF
TGTGCCAGCAGTTTCCCCTTCTCTGACCAAGAGACCCAGTACTTC
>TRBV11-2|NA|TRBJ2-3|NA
CASSPVAASTDTQYF
TGTGCCAGCAGCCCCGTGGCAGCCAGCACAGATACGCAGTATTTT
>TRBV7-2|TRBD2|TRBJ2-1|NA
CASSLVEGRDEQFF
TGTGCCAGCAGCTTAGTCGAAGGGAGGGATGAGCAGTTCTTC
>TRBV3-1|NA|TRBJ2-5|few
CASSRRDRLQETQYF
TGTGCCAGCAGCCGGAGGGACCGTCTACAAGAGACCCAGTACTTC
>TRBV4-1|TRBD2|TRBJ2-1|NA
CASSQVLAGGNPINNEQFF
TGCGCCAGCAGCCAAGTCCTAGCGGGGGGCAACCCGATTAATAATGAGCAGTTCTTC
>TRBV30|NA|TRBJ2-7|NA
CAWSPLYEQYF
TGTGCCTGGAGTCCACTTTACGAGCAGTACTTC
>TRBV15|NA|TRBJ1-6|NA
CATSRDGEGRSPLHF
TGTGCCACCAGCAGAGATGGGGAGGGCAGGTCACCCCTCCACTTT
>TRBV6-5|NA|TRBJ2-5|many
CASSYDGLRGGLETQYF
TGTGCCAGCAGTTACGACGGTTTGAGGGGGGGATTGGAGACCCAGTACTTC